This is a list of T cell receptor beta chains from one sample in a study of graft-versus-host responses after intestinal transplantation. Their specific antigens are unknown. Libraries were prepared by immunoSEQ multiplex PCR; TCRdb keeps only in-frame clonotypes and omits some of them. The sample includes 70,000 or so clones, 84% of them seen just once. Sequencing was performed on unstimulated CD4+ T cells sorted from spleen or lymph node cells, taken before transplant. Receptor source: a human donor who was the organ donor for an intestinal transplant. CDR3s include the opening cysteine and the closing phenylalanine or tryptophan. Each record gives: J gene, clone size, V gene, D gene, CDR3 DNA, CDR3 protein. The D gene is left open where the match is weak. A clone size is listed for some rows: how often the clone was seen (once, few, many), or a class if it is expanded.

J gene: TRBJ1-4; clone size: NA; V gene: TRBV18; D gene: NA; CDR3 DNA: TGTGCCAGCTCACGTGGACTCTTAGCGACTAATGAAAAACTGTTTTTT; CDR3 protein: CASSRGLLATNEKLFF
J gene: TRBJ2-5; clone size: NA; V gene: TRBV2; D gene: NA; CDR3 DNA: TGTGCCAGCAGTGGAAGGAGTGAGACCCAGTACTTC; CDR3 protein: CASSGRSETQYF
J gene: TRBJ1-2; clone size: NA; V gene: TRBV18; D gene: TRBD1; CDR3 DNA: TGTGCCAGCTCACCGACAGGGAACTATGGCTACACCTTC; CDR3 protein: CASSPTGNYGYTF
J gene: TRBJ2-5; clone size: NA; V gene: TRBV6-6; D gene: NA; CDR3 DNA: TGTGCCAGCAGTTTTACAGCCGCCTTGGAGACCCAGTACTTC; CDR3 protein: CASSFTAALETQYF
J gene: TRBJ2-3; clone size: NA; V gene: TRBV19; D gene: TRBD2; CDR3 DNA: TGTGCCAGTAGTATTTTAGCGGGAACCACAGATACGCAGTATTTT; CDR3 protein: CASSILAGTTDTQYF
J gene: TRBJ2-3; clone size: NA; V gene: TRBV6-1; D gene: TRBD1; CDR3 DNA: TGTGCCAGCAGTGGACGGGGGACAGGGGGCGCGTATACGCAGTATTTT; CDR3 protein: CASSGRGTGGAYTQYF
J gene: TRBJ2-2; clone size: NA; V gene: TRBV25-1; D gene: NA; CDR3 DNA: TGTGCCAGCAGTGAATCACCTGTCGGGACCGGGGAGCTGTTTTTT; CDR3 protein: CASSESPVGTGELFF
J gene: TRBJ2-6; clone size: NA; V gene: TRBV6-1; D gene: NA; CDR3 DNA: TGTGCCAGCAGCCCCGGGGAGACTGGGGCCAACGTCCTGACTTTC; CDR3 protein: CASSPGETGANVLTF
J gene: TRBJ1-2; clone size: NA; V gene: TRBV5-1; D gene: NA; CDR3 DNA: TGCGCCAGCAGCTTGGACAGCACTTATGGCTACACCTTC; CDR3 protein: CASSLDSTYGYTF
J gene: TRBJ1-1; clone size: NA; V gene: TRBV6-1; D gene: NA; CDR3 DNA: TGTGCCAGCAGTGTAGGACAGATGAACACTGAAGCTTTCTTT; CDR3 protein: CASSVGQMNTEAFF
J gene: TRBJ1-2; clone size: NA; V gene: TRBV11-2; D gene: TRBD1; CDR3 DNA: TGTGCCAGCAGCCCAGACAGGGGGGATGGCTACACCTTC; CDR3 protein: CASSPDRGDGYTF
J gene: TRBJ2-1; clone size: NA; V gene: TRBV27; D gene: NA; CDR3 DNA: TGTGCCAGCAGTCACAATCCGAAGGACAGTTCTACGGGCAATGAGCAGTTCTTC; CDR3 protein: CASSHNPKDSSTGNEQFF
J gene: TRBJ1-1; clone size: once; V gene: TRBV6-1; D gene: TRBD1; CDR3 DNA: TGTGCCAGCAGTTGGGACAGGGCCTCTGAAGCTTTCTTT; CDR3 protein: CASSWDRASEAFF
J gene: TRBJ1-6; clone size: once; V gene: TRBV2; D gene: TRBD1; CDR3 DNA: TGTGCCAGCGTCAGGGACAGGGTGGGTTCACCCCTCCACTTT; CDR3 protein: CASVRDRVGSPLHF
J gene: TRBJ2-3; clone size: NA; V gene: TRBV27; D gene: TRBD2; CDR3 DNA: TGTGCCAGCAGTCCATTCGAGGGAGGGTCTGCCACAGATACGCAGTATTTT; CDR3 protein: CASSPFEGGSATDTQYF
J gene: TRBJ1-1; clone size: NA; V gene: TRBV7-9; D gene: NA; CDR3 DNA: TGTGCCAGCAGCTTAGTACAGGGAGTCATGAACACTGAAGCTTTCTTT; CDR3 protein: CASSLVQGVMNTEAFF
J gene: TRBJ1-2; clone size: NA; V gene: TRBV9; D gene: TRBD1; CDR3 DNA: TGTGCCAGCAGCGGGGGACAGGGGGGTTTCGCGGGCTACACCTTC; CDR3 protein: CASSGGQGGFAGYTF
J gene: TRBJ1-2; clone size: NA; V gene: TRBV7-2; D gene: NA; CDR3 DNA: TGTGCCAGCAGCTTAGCGAAAACGGGGAGGGGCTACACCTTC; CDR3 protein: CASSLAKTGRGYTF
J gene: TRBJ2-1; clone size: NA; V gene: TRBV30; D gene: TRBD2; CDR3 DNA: TGTGCCTGTGGTCTAGCGGGGGGTTATGAGCAGTTCTTC; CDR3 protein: CACGLAGGYEQFF
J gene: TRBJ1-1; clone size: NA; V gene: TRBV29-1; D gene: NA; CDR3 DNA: TGCAGCGTTGCAAACACTGAAGCTTTCTTT; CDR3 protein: CSVANTEAFF
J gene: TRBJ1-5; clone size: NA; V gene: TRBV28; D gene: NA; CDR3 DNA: TGTGCCAGCAGTCTTCTGACAGTTTCGTATAGCAATCAGCCCCAGCATTTT; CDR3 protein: CASSLLTVSYSNQPQHF
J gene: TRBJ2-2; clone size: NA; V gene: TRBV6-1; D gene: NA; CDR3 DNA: TGTGCCAGCAGAATCGAAGGCGGGATTGGGGAGCTGTTTTTT; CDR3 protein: CASRIEGGIGELFF
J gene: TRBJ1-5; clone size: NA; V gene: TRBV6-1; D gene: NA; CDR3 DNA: TGTGCCAGCAGTGAAGTCGGGTTCCCCAATCAGCCCCAGCATTTT; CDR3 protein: CASSEVGFPNQPQHF
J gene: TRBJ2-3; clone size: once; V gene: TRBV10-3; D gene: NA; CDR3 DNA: TGTGCCATCAGCACAAATACAGGGCCCGGATATACGCAGTATTTT; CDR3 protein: CAISTNTGPGYTQYF
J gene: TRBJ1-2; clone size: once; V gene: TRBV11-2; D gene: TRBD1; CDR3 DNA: TGTGCCAGCAGCCACGGGACAGTCGATAACTATGGCTACACCTTC; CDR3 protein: CASSHGTVDNYGYTF
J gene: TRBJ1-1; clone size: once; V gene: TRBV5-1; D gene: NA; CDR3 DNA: TGCGCCAGCAGCTCCCGGGCCGGGGGCACTGAAGCTTTCTTT; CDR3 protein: CASSSRAGGTEAFF
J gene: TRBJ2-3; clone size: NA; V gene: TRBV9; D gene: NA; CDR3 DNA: TGTGCCAGCAGCGTAGCCGAGGGCACAGATACGCAGTATTTT; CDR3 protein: CASSVAEGTDTQYF
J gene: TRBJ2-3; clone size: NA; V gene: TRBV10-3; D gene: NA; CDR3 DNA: TGTGCCATCAGTGGAGCTACGGATACGCAGTATTTT; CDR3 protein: CAISGATDTQYF
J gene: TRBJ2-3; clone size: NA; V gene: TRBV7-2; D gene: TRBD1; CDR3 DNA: TGTGCCAGCAGTCCGACAGGGATAGGGACAGATACGCAGTATTTT; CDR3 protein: CASSPTGIGTDTQYF
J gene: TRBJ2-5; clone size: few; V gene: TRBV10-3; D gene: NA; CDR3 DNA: TGTGCCATCAGTGAACCTTCAGTGAGGGAGACCCAGTACTTC; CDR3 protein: CAISEPSVRETQYF
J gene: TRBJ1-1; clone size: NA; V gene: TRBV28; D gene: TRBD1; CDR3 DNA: TGTGCCAGCAGTCAAAGGACAGGGGTCACTGAAGCTTTCTTT; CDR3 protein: CASSQRTGVTEAFF
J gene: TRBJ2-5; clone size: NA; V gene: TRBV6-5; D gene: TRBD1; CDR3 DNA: TGTGCCAGCAGTCAGACAGGGGGGACCCAGTACTTC; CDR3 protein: CASSQTGGTQYF
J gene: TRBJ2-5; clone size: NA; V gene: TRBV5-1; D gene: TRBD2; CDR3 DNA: TGCGCCAGCAGCTTGATCGGATCACTAGCGGGGATCCAAGAGACCCAGTACTTC; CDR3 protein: CASSLIGSLAGIQETQYF
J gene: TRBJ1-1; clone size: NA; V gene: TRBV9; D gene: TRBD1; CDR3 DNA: TGTGCCAGCAGCGCGGGACAGGGACGGTCTGAAGCTTTCTTT; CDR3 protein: CASSAGQGRSEAFF
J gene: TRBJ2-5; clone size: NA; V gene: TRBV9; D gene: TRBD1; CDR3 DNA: TGTGCCAGCAGGGGAGACAGGGTAATCCTTGGGGAGACCCAGTACTTC; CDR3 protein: CASRGDRVILGETQYF
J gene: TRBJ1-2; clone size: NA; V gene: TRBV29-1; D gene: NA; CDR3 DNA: TGCAGCGTTGAAGACCCAACAGTGACTAACTATGGCTACACCTTC; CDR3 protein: CSVEDPTVTNYGYTF
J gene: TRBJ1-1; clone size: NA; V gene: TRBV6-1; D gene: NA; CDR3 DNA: TGTGCCAGCAGGCCCTCGGGACAGAACACTGAAGCTTTCTTT; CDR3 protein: CASRPSGQNTEAFF
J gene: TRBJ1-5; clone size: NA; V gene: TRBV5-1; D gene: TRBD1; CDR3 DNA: TGCGCCAGCAGCTTGGAGACAGGGAGCAATCAGCCCCAGCATTTT; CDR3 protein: CASSLETGSNQPQHF
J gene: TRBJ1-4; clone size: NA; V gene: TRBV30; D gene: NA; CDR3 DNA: TGTGCCTGGAGAGAGAGCCCTATATCAACTAATGAAAAACTGTTTTTT; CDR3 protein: CAWRESPISTNEKLFF
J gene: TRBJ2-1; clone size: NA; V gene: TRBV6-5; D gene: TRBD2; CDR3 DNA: TGTGCCAGCAGTTATTTGGCGGGGGGTGGGGAGCAGTTCTTC; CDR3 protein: CASSYLAGGGEQFF
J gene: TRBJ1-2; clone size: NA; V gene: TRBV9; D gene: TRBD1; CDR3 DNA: TGTGCCAGCAGCGTGGGACAGGGGGTGTTTGGCTACACCTTC; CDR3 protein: CASSVGQGVFGYTF
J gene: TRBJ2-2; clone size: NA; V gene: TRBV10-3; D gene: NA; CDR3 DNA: TGTGCCATCAGTGAGTCGGGTTGGGGCCAGCGCACCGGGGAGCTGTTTTTT; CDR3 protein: CAISESGWGQRTGELFF
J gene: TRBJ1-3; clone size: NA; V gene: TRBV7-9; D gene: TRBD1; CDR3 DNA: TGTGCCAGCCACGAGGGACAGGGTATAGACACCATATATTTT; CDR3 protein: CASHEGQGIDTIYF
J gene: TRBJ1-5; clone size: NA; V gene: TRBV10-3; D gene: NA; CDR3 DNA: TGTGCCATCAGTGACGGGGGAGAGCCCCAGCATTTT; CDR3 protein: CAISDGGEPQHF
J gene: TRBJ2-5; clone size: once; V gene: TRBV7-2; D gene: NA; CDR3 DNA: TGTGCCAGCAGCCTAAGGAGACAGATCCAAGAGACCCAGTACTTC; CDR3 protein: CASSLRRQIQETQYF
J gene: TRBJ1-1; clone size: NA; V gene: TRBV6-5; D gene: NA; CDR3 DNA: TGTGCCAGCAGGCGGCTGAACACTGAAGCTTTCTTT; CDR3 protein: CASRRLNTEAFF
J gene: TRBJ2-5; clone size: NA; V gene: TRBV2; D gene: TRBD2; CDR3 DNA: TGTGCCAGCAGTGAAGGTCGGACTAGCGGGGGGGCCCAGGAGACCCAGTACTTC; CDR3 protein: CASSEGRTSGGAQETQYF